These 27 T cell receptor beta chains came from one sample sequenced in a study of blood T cells in healthy people across ages. With a J-beta primer mix and a sample-barcoded 5' primer, a second PCR ran 7 to 11 cycles. From the 5' RACE reads, TCRdb called clonotypes with MiXCR, one entry per CDR3 protein. Seen here are around 1,500,000 distinct CDR3 sequences, 25% to 30% observed once, and the top ten hold roughly 8%. The specimen was blood. All receptors come from a woman aged 30 to 39 in good health.

J is TRBJ1-2 and V is TRBV5-6, with D uncertain. V was cut by 7 bases and J by 4 bases, with 11 bases left in between. Per germline, CDR1 SGHDT and CDR2 YYEEEE. The CDR3 runs 12 residues. The DNA for the CDR3 is TGTGCCAGCGGCTATGGGTCCTATGGCTACACCTTC. Protein sequence: CASGYGSYGYTF.

As regards this clonotype: A much larger clone sits a single nucleotide away, making a read error possible. V and J are TRBV7-2 and TRBJ1-2; 7 nucleotides match TRBD1. CDR1 SGHTA and CDR2 FQGNSA come from the germline V gene. This CDR3 has 16 residues. CDR3 in amino acids: CASSLGLRGGDYGCTF. The CDR3 DNA reads as TGTGCCAGCAGCTTAGGACTCAGAGGGGGCGACTATGGCTGCACCTTC.

In its sample, this clonotype was seen a few times. The genes are TRBV20-1 and TRBJ1-1, with a possible D match to TRBD1 (5 bases). Germline V gene lookup returns CDR1 DFQATT and CDR2 SNEGSKA (reference sequence). The CDR3 extends over 13 amino acids. V gave up 1 base and J gave up 3 bases, with 9 bases separating them. The CDR3 here is CSARASRDTEAFF. As DNA, the CDR3 is TGCAGTGCTAGAGCGTCCAGGGACACTGAAGCTTTCTTT.

This clonotype was counted at least ten times. This rearrangement joins TRBV12-3 or TRBV12-4 to TRBJ2-1; D possibly corresponds to TRBD2 (6 bases). Trimming took 7 bases from V and 7 from J, leaving 14 bases between them. This CDR3 is 13 amino acids long. In nucleotides, the CDR3 is TGTGCCAGCACCGCGGGGTGGGGAAATGAGCAGTTCTTC. Encoded protein: CASTAGWGNEQFF.

The rearrangement links TRBV21-1 to TRBJ2-5; TRBD2, the table's D call, was not compared with the DNA. TRBV21-1 is tagged as a pseudogene. The CDR3 runs 20 residues. The CDR3: CASSKELLAGGLQYQETQYF. CDR3 nucleotide sequence: TGTGCCAGCAGCAAAGAGCTACTAGCGGGGGGGCTCCAGTACCAAGAGACCCAGTACTTC.

CDR3 nucleotide sequence: TGTGCCAGCAGCTTCCGAAGGACTAGCGTCTCAGATACGCAGTATTTT. It yields the protein CASSFRRTSVSDTQYF. The J gene is TRBJ2-3, the V gene TRBV7-2; 9 bases map to TRBD2. This CDR3 has 16 residues. Germline V gives CDR1 SGHTA, CDR2 FQGNSA. With V trimmed by 3 bases and J by 4 bases, 8 bases remained unmatched.

This clonotype was detected only a few times. This chain joins TRBV24-1 and TRBJ2-3; D could derive from TRBD1 or TRBD2 (5 bases each). The V and J ends lost 1 base and 0 bases respectively, with 10 bases between them. From germline, CDR1 is KGHDR and CDR2 SFDVKD. The CDR3 has 16 amino acids. The CDR3 is CATSDFGADSTDTQYF. Here the CDR3 DNA reads TGTGCCACCAGTGATTTCGGGGCGGATAGCACAGATACGCAGTATTTT.

This clonotype was seen just once. The J gene is TRBJ2-1, the V gene TRBV6-5; D unclear. This CDR3 contains 15 residues. With 3 bases removed from V and 0 bases from J, the gap between germline ends came to 9 bases. Germline CDR1 reads MNHEY; CDR2 reads SVGAGI. CDR3 region: CASSYQTLSYNEQFF. For the CDR3, the DNA is TGTGCCAGCAGTTATCAAACACTCTCCTACAATGAGCAGTTCTTC.

This chain uses TRBV18 with TRBJ2-1; D remains unclear. V was trimmed by 3 bases and J by 8 bases, leaving 11 bases between them. The CDR3 runs to 13 residues. CDR1 and CDR2 from the germline V gene are KGHSH and LQKENI. CDR3 in amino acids: CASSPVGWDEQFF. The CDR3 DNA is TGTGCCAGCTCACCCGTAGGCTGGGATGAGCAGTTCTTC.

This chain connects TRBV2 to TRBJ2-1; 7 bases align to TRBD2. CDR1 and CDR2 (germline): SNHLY, FYNNEI. The CDR3 is 13 residues long. V shed 6 bases, J shed 7 bases, and the junction held 6 bases outside the gene matches. As DNA, the CDR3 is TGTGCCAGCAGGAGCACGGGACTAAATGAGCAGTTCTTC. Protein product: CASRSTGLNEQFF. The full variable domain, with the rest looked up from reference TRBV2 and TRBJ2-1, is EPEVTQTPSHQVTQMGQEVILRCVPISNHLYFYWYRQILGQKVEFLVSFYNNEISEKSEIFDDQFSVERPDGSNFTLKIRSTKLEDSAMYFCASRSTGLNEQFFGPGTRLTVL.

The V gene is TRBV2, the J gene TRBJ2-5; TRBD2 matches 9 bases. Germline V gene lookup returns CDR1 SNHLY and CDR2 FYNNEI. V was pared by 4 bases and J by 6 bases, with 9 bases of the junction left unmatched. The CDR3 contains 15 residues. CDR3 sequence: CASSGRRGGLQTQYF. As DNA, the CDR3 is TGTGCCAGCAGTGGAAGGCGGGGGGGCTTGCAGACCCAGTACTTC. The full variable domain, completed using reference TRBV2 and TRBJ2-5, is EPEVTQTPSHQVTQMGQEVILRCVPISNHLYFYWYRQILGQKVEFLVSFYNNEISEKSEIFDDQFSVERPDGSNFTLKIRSTKLEDSAMYFCASSGRRGGLQTQYFGPGTRLLVL.

This clonotype was observed a handful of times. This rearrangement joins TRBV29-1 to TRBJ1-1; perhaps TRBD1 as D (6 bases). V was trimmed by 8 bases and J by 7 bases, leaving 17 bases between them. CDR1 and CDR2 from the germline V gene are SQVTM and ANQGSEA. The CDR3 has 12 amino acids. CDR3 region: CSTSGEKSEAFF. The CDR3, as DNA: TGCAGCACTTCAGGGGAGAAGAGTGAAGCTTTCTTT.

There are many counts of this clonotype. V usage is TRBV28 and J usage is TRBJ2-7; either TRBD1 or TRBD2 may fit D (5 bases each). The germline V gene has CDR1 MDHEN and CDR2 SYDVKM. The CDR3 contains 12 residues. V lost 2 bases and J lost 12, with 14 bases in between. CDR3 protein: CASSLTRGTGYF. The CDR3 DNA reads as TGTGCCAGCAGTTTAACTAGGGGTACGGGGTACTTC.

This clonotype was observed at least ten times. The rearrangement links TRBV6-5 to TRBJ2-5; 7 bases line up with TRBD1. CDR1 and CDR2 from the germline V gene are MNHEY and SVGAGI. The CDR3 runs to 13 residues. The junction had 12 bases not matched to a gene; V was cut back by 6 bases and J by 11 bases. CDR3 loop: CASREDRMGEQYF. In nucleotides, the CDR3 is TGTGCCAGCAGAGAGGACAGGATGGGGGAGCAGTACTTC.

The CDR3 DNA follows: TGTGCCAGCAGTCCCTATAGCGGGAGAGGGGATGATACGCAGTATTTT. It codes for CASSPYSGRGDDTQYF. The chain couples TRBV27 to TRBJ2-3, with TRBD2 matching over 9 bases. With V trimmed by 5 bases and J by 6 bases, 12 bases remained unmatched. Per germline, CDR1 MNHEY and CDR2 SMNVEV (reference sequence). The CDR3 is 16 amino acids.

In its sample, this clonotype was seen many times. The J gene is TRBJ1-2, the V gene TRBV20-1; D might be TRBD1 (5 bases). CDR1 is DFQATT and CDR2 is SNEGSKA in the germline V gene (reference sequence). This CDR3 is 13 amino acids long. Trimming left V 6 bases short and J 6 bases short, with 17 bases between. The CDR3 DNA follows: TGCAGTGCGAGTGACAGAGGGATTAATGGCTACACCTTC. This translates into CSASDRGINGYTF.

The CDR3 loop is CAWKGWGRAITQYF. The DNA of the CDR3 is TGTGCCTGGAAAGGATGGGGGCGGGCCATTACGCAGTATTTT. The rearrangement uses TRBV30 and TRBJ2-3, with a tentative D call TRBD1 (6 bases). V lost 4 bases and J 8 bases, leaving 19 bases between the germline ends. Germline assignment: CDR1 GTSNPN and CDR2 SVGIG (reference sequence). The CDR3 consists of 14 residues. Full variable domain (remainder filled in from reference TRBV30 and TRBJ2-3): SQTIHQWPATLVQPVGSPLSLECTVEGTSNPNLYWYRQAAGRGLQLLFYSVGIGQISSEVPQNLSASRPQDRQFILSSKKLLLSDSGFYLCAWKGWGRAITQYFGPGTRLTVL.

This clonotype was counted at least ten times. The V gene is TRBV20-1, the J gene TRBJ2-7; 7 positions match TRBD2. V was pared by 4 bases and J by 7 bases, with 7 bases of the junction left unmatched. Germline CDR1 reads DFQATT; CDR2 reads SNEGSKA (reference sequence). This CDR3 has 12 residues. CDR3 sequence (DNA): TGCAGTGCTAAAGCGGGGCCTCTAGAGCAGTACTTC. It yields the protein CSAKAGPLEQYF.

On this clonotype: A read error may account for a junction end that differs from germline. This chain uses TRBV7-9 with TRBJ2-4; maybe TRBD1 (5 bases). Gene TRBJ2-7 matches the end of the DNA better, so the J call may be wrong. Germline lookup yields CDR1 SEHNR and CDR2 FQNEAQ (reference sequence). There are 12 residues in the CDR3. CDR3 region: CSSSSQGYEQYF. The CDR3 DNA reads TGTTCCAGCAGCTCTCAGGGCTACGAGCAGTACTTC.

The chain carries TRBV7-2 and TRBJ2-1, with 10 bases that match TRBD2. V lost 8 bases and J lost 5; bases outside the gene matches: 9. The CDR3 contains 15 residues. Per the germline V gene, CDR1 is SGHTA and CDR2 is FQGNSA. In DNA form, the CDR3 reads TGTGCCAGCGCCCCCGGGCTAGCGGGAGACAATGAGCAGTTCTTC. This translates into CASAPGLAGDNEQFF.

The gene calls are TRBV10-3 and TRBJ2-5; 14 bases agree with TRBD2. The J call may be in error: the DNA end matches TRBJ2-1 better. The CDR3 is made up of 20 amino acids. Germline loops: CDR1 ENHRY, CDR2 SYGVKD. The CDR3 is CAIRRDSGTSGSYRQETQFF. The CDR3 DNA is TGTGCCATCAGGAGGGATTCCGGGACTAGCGGGAGTTATCGGCAAGAGACCCAGTTCTTC.

This clonotype was counted a few times. This sequence joins TRBV21-1 and TRBJ2-5; the table calls TRBD1, which could not be checked here. TRBV21-1 is a pseudogene. This CDR3 region has 13 residues. This CDR3 is CASALEPEETQYF. CDR3 in DNA: TGTGCCAGCGCCCTGGAGCCTGAAGAGACCCAGTACTTC.

This clonotype was detected only a few times. A junction end diverges from the germline sequence, so it may reflect a read error. This chain uses TRBV5-1 with TRBJ2-5, with D perhaps TRBD2 (6 bases). The CDR3 totals 15 residues. Looked up from germline, CDR1 is SGHRS and CDR2 is YFSETQ. The CDR3 sequence is CASNLSRGSRETQYF. The CDR3 bases are TGCGCCAGCAACTTGAGCCGGGGGAGCCGGGAGACCCAGTACTTC.

There are many counts of this clonotype. The genes are TRBV11-2 and TRBJ2-7; TRBD1 or TRBD2 may be the D gene (6 bases each). Germline-derived CDR1 and CDR2 are SGHAT and FQNNGV. The CDR3 has 15 residues. Trimming cost V 6 bases and J 3 bases, with 18 bases left between them. In nucleotides, the CDR3 is TGTGCCAGCAGTGACCCCAAAAGGGGGGTCTACGAGCAGTACTTC. This sequence encodes CASSDPKRGVYEQYF.

This clonotype turned up a few times. V and J are TRBV7-8 and TRBJ2-1, with a tentative D call TRBD2 (6 bases). V lost 1 base and J 12 bases, leaving 16 bases between the germline ends. The CDR3 length is 14 residues. Germline V lookup: CDR1 SGHVS, CDR2 FQNEAQ. The CDR3 reads CASSLVASAVGQFF. CDR3 nucleotide sequence: TGTGCCAGCAGCTTAGTAGCTAGCGCGGTGGGGCAGTTCTTC.

In its sample, this clonotype was seen a few times. V and J are TRBV7-2 and TRBJ2-4; 11 nucleotides agree with TRBD2. Germline loops: CDR1 SGHTA, CDR2 FQGNSA. The ends lost 4 bases at V and 6 bases at J; junction bases unmatched: 8. The CDR3 spans 16 residues. The CDR3: CASSSRGSGRVNIQYF. The DNA of the CDR3 is TGTGCCAGCAGCTCCCGTGGTAGCGGGAGGGTAAACATTCAGTACTTC.

Ten or more counts support this clonotype. The chain uses TRBV4-1 and TRBJ2-7; the D call may be TRBD1 or TRBD2 (6 bases each). There are 15 residues in the CDR3. The V end was cut by 1 base, the J end by 2 bases, with 12 bases between. The germline gives CDR1 MGHRA, CDR2 YSYEKL. The CDR3 reads CASSQVPGATYEQYF. Here the CDR3 DNA reads TGCGCCAGCAGCCAAGTTCCGGGGGCGACCTACGAGCAGTACTTC.